A selection of T cell receptor beta chains follows, all from one sample in a study of blood T cell repertoires in COVID-19. TCRdb keeps only in-frame clones here, not all; method: immunoSEQ multiplex PCR. The sample records roughly 240,000 clones, about nine tenths being singletons. The sequencing input was PBMCs or T cells enriched from blood (not recorded which). The receptors were sampled from a woman aged 35 to 49 with acute COVID-19. Each CDR3 is given with its conserved first and last residue. A D gene is named only where the DNA matches it firmly. Rows give clone size only sometimes, using once, few, many, or a class for an expanded clone.

TRBV6-5	TRBJ2-2	NA	TRBD2	TGTGCCAGCAGTTACGGGCAGACTAGCGTCGGGGAGCTGTTTTTT	CASSYGQTSVGELFF
TRBV5-1	TRBJ2-1	once	TRBD2	TGCGCCAGCAGCTTGGTAGCGGGAGGTATGAATGAGCAGTTCTTC	CASSLVAGGMNEQFF
TRBV10-3	TRBJ1-2	NA	NA	TGTGCCATCAGTGAGCAGGGCAACTATGGCTACACCTTC	CAISEQGNYGYTF
TRBV6-5	TRBJ2-4	few	TRBD1	TGTGCCAACAGCCGAGGACAGGAAGCCAAAAACATTCAGTACTTC	CANSRGQEAKNIQYF
TRBV20-1	TRBJ2-3	NA	NA	TGCAGTGCTAGTCAGGGAACAGATACGCAGTATTTT	CSASQGTDTQYF
TRBV9	TRBJ1-5	NA	NA	TGTGCCAGCAGTCCGACAGAGATGGGAAATCAGCCCCAGCATTTT	CASSPTEMGNQPQHF
TRBV11-2	TRBJ1-4	NA	TRBD1	TGTGCCAGCAGCCAGGGGAACAGGGGGGGTAGTGAAAAACTGTTTTTT	CASSQGNRGGSEKLFF
TRBV5-1	TRBJ2-3	NA	TRBD1	TGCGCCAGCAGCTCTTCACAGGGGGCGCAAGATACGCAGTATTTT	CASSSSQGAQDTQYF
TRBV18	TRBJ1-4	NA	NA	TGTGCCAGCTCGAAACAGGGAAATGAAAAACTGTTTTTT	CASSKQGNEKLFF
TRBV4-1	TRBJ1-2	NA	TRBD1	TGCGCCAGCAGCCCCCGGGACAGGGGAACCTCGTATTACTATGGCTACACCTTC	CASSPRDRGTSYYYGYTF
TRBV5-5	TRBJ2-2	NA	NA	TGTGCCAGCAGCTTGTATACGGGGGCGAACACCGGGGAGCTGTTTTTT	CASSLYTGANTGELFF
TRBV19	TRBJ2-3	NA	TRBD2	TGTGCCAGTAGTATCCTAGCGGGGGGTGGTTCTACGCAGTATTTT	CASSILAGGGSTQYF
TRBV24-1	TRBJ2-5	NA	NA	TGTGCCACCAGTGATTTGGGAGGAGCAGACCAAGAGACCCAGTACTTC	CATSDLGGADQETQYF
TRBV18	TRBJ1-1	NA	NA	TGTGCCAGCTCACTGGGGTCCGGGGTCACTGAAGCTTTCTTT	CASSLGSGVTEAFF
TRBV5-1	TRBJ2-3	NA	TRBD2	TGCGCCAGCAGCCCGGGACTAGCGGGCAAAGGGGGGCGAGATACGCAGTATTTT	CASSPGLAGKGGRDTQYF
TRBV24-1	TRBJ2-2	NA	NA	TGTGCCACCAGTGACCCCCGACAGGAACTCACCGGGGAGCTGTTTTTT	CATSDPRQELTGELFF
TRBV5-4	TRBJ1-2	NA	NA	TGTGCCAGCAGCTTGGAGGAGGTTGGGGACTATGGCTACACCTTC	CASSLEEVGDYGYTF
TRBV29-1	TRBJ2-7	NA	TRBD1	TGCAGCGTTGAAGATCAGGGGACAGGGAGATACGAGCAGTACTTC	CSVEDQGTGRYEQYF
TRBV6-5	TRBJ1-5	NA	NA	TGTGCCAGCAGTCGGCAGGGAGGTCAGCCCCAGCATTTT	CASSRQGGQPQHF
TRBV7-6	TRBJ2-1	once	TRBD2	TGTGCCAGCAGCCTAGTGACTAGCGGGAGCCCCAGCTCCTACAATGAGCAGTTCTTC	CASSLVTSGSPSSYNEQFF
TRBV5-1	TRBJ1-5	NA	NA	TGCGCCAGCGGACAGCCCAATCAGCCCCAGCATTTT	CASGQPNQPQHF
TRBV6-2/TRBV6-3	TRBJ2-7	once	NA	TGTGCCAGCAGTTACCGGCGGGGACCCTACGAGCAGTACTTC	CASSYRRGPYEQYF
TRBV7-2	TRBJ2-2	NA	TRBD1	TGTGCCAGCAGCTCTCGACAGGGGCCGGGCGGGGAGCTGTTTTTT	CASSSRQGPGGELFF
TRBV6-5	TRBJ1-4	NA	NA	TGTGCCAGCAGTTACTCCCGTCCGGGGGGAGAAAAACTGTTTTTT	CASSYSRPGGEKLFF
TRBV7-2	TRBJ1-6	NA	NA	TGTGCCAGCAGCCCAGGTTCCTATAATTCACCCCTCCACTTT	CASSPGSYNSPLHF
TRBV30	TRBJ1-2	NA	NA	TGTGCCTGGAGTGAGGGGCAGAACTATGGCTACACCTTC	CAWSEGQNYGYTF